This T cell receptor (beta chain) appears in the sequencing data of a study of OX40 agonist ivuxolimab in advanced cancers. The repertoire was sequenced with immunoSEQ multiplex PCR; TCRdb's copy has only in-frame clones and lacks some. The sample includes 60,000 to 90,000 clones, roughly 81% of them seen just once. The germline CDR1 and CDR2 sequences are SGHNT and YYREEE (reference sequence). The CDR3 consists of 15 residues. With 4 bases removed from V and 6 bases from J, the gap between germline ends came to 14 bases. The sample consisted of CD4+ or CD8+ T cells sorted from blood, taken in a trial of the OX40 agonist ivuxolimab. This clonotype originated in an adult with an advanced solid tumor such as melanoma, head and neck, liver or kidney cancer. This rearrangement joins TRBV5-4 to TRBJ1-6, with D tentatively TRBD1 (6 bases). DNA for the CDR3: TGTGCCAGCAGCCCTTCTGTACAGGGTAATTCACCCCTCCACTTT. It translates to CASSPSVQGNSPLHF.